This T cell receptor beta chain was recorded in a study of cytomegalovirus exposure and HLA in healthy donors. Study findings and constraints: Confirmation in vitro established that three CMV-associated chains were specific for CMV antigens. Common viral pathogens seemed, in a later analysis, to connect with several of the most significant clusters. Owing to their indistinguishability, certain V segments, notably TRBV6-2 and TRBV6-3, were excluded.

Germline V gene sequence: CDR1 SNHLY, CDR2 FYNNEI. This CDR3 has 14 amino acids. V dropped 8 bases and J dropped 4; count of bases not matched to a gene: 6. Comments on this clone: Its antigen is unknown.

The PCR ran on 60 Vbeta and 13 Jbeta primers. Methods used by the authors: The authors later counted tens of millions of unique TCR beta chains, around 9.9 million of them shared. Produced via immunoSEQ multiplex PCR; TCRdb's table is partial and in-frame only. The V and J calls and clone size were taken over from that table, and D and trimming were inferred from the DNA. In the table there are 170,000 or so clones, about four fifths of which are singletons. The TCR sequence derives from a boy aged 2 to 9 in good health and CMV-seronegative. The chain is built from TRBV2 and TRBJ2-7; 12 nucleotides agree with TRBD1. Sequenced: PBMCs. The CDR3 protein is CASGRDRGQYEQYF. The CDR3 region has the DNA TGTGCCAGCGGACGGGACAGGGGGCAGTACGAGCAGTACTTC.